These 8 T cell receptor beta chains were sequenced from one sample in a study of shared clonotypes between healthy human individuals. Profiled with immunoSEQ multiplex PCR; TCRdb holds only in-frame clones, not every one. Found here are some 470,000 clones, around 80% of them singletons; the top ten hold approximately 13%. Sequencing input: PBMCs. These receptors all come from a woman aged 40 to 50 in good health. Some clones in this sample may be carry-over from other donors' samples.

The rearrangement links TRBV2 to TRBJ1-2; D may be TRBD1 (5 bases). This CDR3 is built from 13 residues. V lost 5 bases and J lost 7, with 14 bases in between. Germline values: CDR1 SNHLY, CDR2 FYNNEI. CDR3 in amino acids: CASSPTGTGGYTF. CDR3 DNA sequence: TGTGCCAGCAGTCCCACCGGGACGGGTGGCTACACCTTC.

The chain carries TRBV2 and TRBJ2-5; unclear D gene. V lost 6 bases and J lost 5, with 16 bases in between. CDR1 is SNHLY, CDR2 FYNNEI, per germline. The CDR3 length is 14 residues. CDR3 loop: CASRETGPSETQYF. The CDR3 region has the DNA TGTGCCAGCAGAGAGACCGGGCCGTCGGAGACCCAGTACTTC.

This chain uses TRBV28 with TRBJ2-1; 7 nucleotides line up with TRBD1. The CDR3 length is 13 residues. Germline CDR1 is MDHEN and CDR2 is SYDVKM. V shed 11 bases, J shed 1 base, and the junction held 5 bases outside the gene matches. CDR3: CASRDSSYNEQFF. CDR3 in DNA: TGTGCCTCCCGGGACAGTTCCTACAATGAGCAGTTCTTC.

DNA of the CDR3: TGTGCCAGCAGCGCGACTAGCGGGAGGTCCACAGATACGCAGTATTTT. It codes for CASSATSGRSTDTQYF. V usage is TRBV9 and J usage is TRBJ2-3, with TRBD2 matching over 13 bases. The J segment lost 2 bases and the V segment lost 3 bases, leaving 3 bases of the junction unmatched. The CDR3 covers 16 residues. Germline CDR1 and CDR2: SGDLS and YYNGEE.

CDR3 bases: TGTGCCAGCAGTTATGGTAGCGGTGATCCCGAGCAGTACTTC. It is translated as CASSYGSGDPEQYF. The rearrangement joins TRBV6-5 to TRBJ2-7; the D gene is possibly TRBD2 (6 bases). CDR3 length: 14 residues. From germline, CDR1 is MNHEY and CDR2 SVGAGI. The ends were cut back, 3 bases at V and 6 bases at J, with 15 bases in the middle.

The chain employs TRBV28 and TRBJ2-5, with TRBD1 matching over 11 bases. V was clipped by 1 base and J by 5 bases; unmatched bases: 12. Germline V gives CDR1 MDHEN, CDR2 SYDVKM. The CDR3 extends over 18 amino acids. The CDR3 DNA sequence: TGTGCCAGCAGTTTATCGCAAATTCCGGGACAGGGGGGGGAGACCCAGTACTTC. Translation: CASSLSQIPGQGGETQYF.

V usage is TRBV15 and J usage is TRBJ2-5; 8 bases fit TRBD2. CDR1 and CDR2 (germline): LNHNV, YYDKDF (reference sequence). The CDR3 consists of 17 residues. V dropped 3 bases and J dropped 4; count of bases not matched to a gene: 13. In nucleotides, the CDR3 is TGTGCCACCAGCAGCAGAACAGGACTAGCAGGTGCAGAGACCCAGTACTTC. Translation: CATSSRTGLAGAETQYF.

This clone was seen at least ten times. The genes are TRBV5-1 and TRBJ1-2; 7 positions match TRBD1. Germline V CDR1 and CDR2: SGHRS, YFSETQ. This CDR3 comprises 14 residues. J lost 2 bases, V lost 3 bases, and 4 bases had no gene match. CDR3: CASSSGTANYGYTF. CDR3 coding DNA: TGCGCCAGCAGCTCGGGGACAGCGAACTATGGCTACACCTTC.